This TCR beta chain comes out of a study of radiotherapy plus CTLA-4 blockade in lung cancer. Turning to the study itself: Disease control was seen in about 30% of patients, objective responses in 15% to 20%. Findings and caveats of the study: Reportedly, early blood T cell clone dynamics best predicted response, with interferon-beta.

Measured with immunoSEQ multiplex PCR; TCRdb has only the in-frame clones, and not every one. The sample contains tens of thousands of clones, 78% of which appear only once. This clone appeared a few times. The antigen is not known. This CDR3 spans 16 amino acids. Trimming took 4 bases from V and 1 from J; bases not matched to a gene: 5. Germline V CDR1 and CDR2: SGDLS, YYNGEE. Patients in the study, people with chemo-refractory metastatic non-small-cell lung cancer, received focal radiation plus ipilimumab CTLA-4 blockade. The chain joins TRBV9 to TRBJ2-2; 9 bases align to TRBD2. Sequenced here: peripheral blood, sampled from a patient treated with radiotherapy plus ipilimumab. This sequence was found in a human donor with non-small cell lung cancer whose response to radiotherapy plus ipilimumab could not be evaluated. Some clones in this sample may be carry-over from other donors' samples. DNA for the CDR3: TGTGCCAGCAGCCATCGAGCGGGGGGGAACACCGGGGAGCTGTTTTTT. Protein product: CASSHRAGGNTGELFF.